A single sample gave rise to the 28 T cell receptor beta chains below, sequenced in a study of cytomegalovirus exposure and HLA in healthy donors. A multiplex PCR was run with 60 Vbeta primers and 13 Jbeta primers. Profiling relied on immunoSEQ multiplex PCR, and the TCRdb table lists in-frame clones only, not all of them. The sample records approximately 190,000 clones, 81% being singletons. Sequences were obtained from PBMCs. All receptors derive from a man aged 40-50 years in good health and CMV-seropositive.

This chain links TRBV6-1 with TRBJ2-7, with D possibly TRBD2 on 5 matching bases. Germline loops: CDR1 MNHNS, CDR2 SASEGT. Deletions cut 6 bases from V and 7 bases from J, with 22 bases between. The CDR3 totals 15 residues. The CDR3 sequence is CASSPTPAGWREQYF. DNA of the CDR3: TGTGCCAGCAGCCCCACGCCCGCGGGTTGGCGGGAGCAGTACTTC.

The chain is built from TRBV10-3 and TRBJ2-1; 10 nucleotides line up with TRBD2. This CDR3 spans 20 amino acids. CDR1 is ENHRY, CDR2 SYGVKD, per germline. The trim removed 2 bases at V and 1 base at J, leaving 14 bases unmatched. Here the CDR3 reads CAISERGGGLAGASYNEQFF. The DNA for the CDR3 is TGTGCCATCAGTGAGAGGGGGGGCGGGCTAGCGGGGGCATCCTACAATGAGCAGTTCTTC.

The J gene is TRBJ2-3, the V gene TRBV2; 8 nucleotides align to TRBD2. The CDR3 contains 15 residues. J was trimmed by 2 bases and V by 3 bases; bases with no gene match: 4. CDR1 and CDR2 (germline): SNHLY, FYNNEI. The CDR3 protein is CASSETSVTTDTQYF. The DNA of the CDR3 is TGTGCCAGCAGTGAGACTAGCGTAACCACAGATACGCAGTATTTT.

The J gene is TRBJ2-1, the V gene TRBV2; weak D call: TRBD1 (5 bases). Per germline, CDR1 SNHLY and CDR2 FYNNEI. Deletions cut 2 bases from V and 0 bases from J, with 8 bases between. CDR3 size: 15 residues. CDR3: CASSERGISYNEQFF. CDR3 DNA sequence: TGTGCCAGCAGTGAAAGGGGAATCTCCTACAATGAGCAGTTCTTC.

CDR3 bases: TGTGCCAGCAGCTCCGGGACAAGTGAAGCTTTCTTT. This encodes CASSSGTSEAFF. V gene TRBV5-4 combines with J gene TRBJ1-1; TRBD1 is a possible D gene (6 bases). This CDR3 has 12 residues. V lost 3 bases and J 7 bases, leaving 10 bases between the germline ends. CDR1 and CDR2 from the germline V gene are SGHNT and YYREEE (reference sequence). The full variable domain, in which reference TRBV5-4 and TRBJ1-1 provide the parts outside the CDR3, is ETGVTQSPTHLIKTRGQQVTLRCSSQSGHNTVSWYQQALGQGPQFIFQYYREEENGRGNFPPRFSGLQFPNYSSELNVNALELDDSALYLCASSSGTSEAFFGQGTRLTVV.

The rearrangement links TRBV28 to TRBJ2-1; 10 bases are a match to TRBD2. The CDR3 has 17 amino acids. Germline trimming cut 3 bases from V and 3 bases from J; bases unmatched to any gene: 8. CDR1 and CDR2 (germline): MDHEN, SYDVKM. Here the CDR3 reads CASSFGGLAEHYNEQFF. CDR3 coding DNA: TGTGCCAGCAGTTTTGGTGGACTAGCGGAACACTACAATGAGCAGTTCTTC.

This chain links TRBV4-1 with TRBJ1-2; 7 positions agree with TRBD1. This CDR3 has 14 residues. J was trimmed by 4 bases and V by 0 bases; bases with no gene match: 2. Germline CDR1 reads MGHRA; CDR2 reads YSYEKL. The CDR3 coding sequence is TGCGCCAGCAGCCAAGATGCAGGGGGCTATGGCTACACCTTC. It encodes CASSQDAGGYGYTF.

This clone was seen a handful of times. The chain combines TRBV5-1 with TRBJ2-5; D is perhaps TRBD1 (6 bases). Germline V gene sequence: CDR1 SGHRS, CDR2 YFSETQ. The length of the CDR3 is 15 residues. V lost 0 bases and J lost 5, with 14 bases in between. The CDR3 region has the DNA TGCGCCAGCAGCTTGGGGGCAGGGGATCCGGAGACCCAGTACTTC. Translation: CASSLGAGDPETQYF.

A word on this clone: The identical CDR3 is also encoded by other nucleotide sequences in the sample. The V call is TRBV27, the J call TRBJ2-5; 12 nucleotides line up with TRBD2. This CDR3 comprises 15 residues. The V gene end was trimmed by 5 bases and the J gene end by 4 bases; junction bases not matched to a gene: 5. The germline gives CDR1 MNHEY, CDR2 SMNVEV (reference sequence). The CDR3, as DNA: TGTGCCAGCAGTAGACTAGCGGGAGAGGGAGAGACCCAGTACTTC. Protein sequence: CASSRLAGEGETQYF.

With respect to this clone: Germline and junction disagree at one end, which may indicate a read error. The CDR3 here is CASSSGDSGANVLTF. CDR3 bases: TGCGCCAGCAGTTCAGGTGACTCTGGGGCCAATGTCCTGACTTTC. The rearrangement uses TRBV5-1 and TRBJ2-6; a weak D match, TRBD1 (5 bases). The germline V gene has CDR1 SGHRS and CDR2 YFSETQ. This CDR3 spans 15 amino acids.

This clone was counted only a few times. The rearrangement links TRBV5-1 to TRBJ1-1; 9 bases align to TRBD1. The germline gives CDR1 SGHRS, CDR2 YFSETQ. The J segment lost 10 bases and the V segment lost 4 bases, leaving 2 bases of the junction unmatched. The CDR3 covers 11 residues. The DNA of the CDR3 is TGCGCCAGCAGCGGGGACAGGGCAGCTTTCTTT. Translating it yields CASSGDRAAFF.

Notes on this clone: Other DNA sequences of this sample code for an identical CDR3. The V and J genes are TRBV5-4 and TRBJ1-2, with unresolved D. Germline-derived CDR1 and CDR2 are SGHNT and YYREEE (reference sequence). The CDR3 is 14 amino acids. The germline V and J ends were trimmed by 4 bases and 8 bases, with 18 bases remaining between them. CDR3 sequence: CASSTATGPGGYTF. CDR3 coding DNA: TGTGCCAGCAGCACGGCGACCGGGCCGGGAGGCTACACCTTC.

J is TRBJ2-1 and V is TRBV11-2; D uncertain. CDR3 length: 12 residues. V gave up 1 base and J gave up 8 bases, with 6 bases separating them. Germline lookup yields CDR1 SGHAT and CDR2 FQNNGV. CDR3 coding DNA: TGTGCCAGCAGCTTAGCCCTCTATGAGCAGTTCTTC. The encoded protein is CASSLALYEQFF.

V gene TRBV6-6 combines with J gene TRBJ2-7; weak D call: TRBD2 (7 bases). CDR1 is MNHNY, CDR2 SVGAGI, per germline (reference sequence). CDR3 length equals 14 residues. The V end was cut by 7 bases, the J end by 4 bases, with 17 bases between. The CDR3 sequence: CASIRGDMQYEQYF. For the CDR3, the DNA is TGTGCCAGCATCCGGGGGGACATGCAATACGAGCAGTACTTC.

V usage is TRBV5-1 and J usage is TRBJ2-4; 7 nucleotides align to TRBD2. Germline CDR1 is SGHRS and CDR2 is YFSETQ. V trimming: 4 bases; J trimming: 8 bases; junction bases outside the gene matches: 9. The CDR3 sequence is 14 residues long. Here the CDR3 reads CASSPVGGIDIQYF. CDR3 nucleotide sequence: TGCGCCAGCAGCCCGGTGGGGGGGATTGACATTCAGTACTTC.

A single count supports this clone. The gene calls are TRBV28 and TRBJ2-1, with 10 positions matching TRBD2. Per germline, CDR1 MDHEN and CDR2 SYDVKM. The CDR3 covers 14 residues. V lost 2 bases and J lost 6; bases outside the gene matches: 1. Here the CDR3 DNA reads TGTGCCAGCAGTTTACCTAGCGGGGGCAATGAGCAGTTCTTC. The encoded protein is CASSLPSGGNEQFF.

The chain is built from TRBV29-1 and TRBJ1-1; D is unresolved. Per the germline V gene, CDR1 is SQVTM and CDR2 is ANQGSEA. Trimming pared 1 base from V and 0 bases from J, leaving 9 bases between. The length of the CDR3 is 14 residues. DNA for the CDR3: TGCAGCGTTGAAGTAGGAGCGTTGAACACTGAAGCTTTCTTT. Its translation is CSVEVGALNTEAFF.

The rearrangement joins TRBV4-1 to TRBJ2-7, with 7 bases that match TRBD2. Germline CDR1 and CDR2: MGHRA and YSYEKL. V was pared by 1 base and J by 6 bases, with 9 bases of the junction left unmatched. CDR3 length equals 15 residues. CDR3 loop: CASSQVFSGSIEQYF. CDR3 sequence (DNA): TGCGCCAGCAGCCAAGTTTTTAGCGGGTCGATCGAGCAGTACTTC.

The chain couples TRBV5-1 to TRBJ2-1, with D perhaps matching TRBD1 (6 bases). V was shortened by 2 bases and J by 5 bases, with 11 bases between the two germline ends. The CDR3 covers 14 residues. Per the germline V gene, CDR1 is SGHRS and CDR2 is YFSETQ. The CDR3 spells CASSFLDRNNEQFF. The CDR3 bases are TGCGCCAGCAGCTTCTTAGACAGGAACAATGAGCAGTTCTTC. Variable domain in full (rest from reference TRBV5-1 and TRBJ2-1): KAGVTQTPRYLIKTRGQQVTLSCSPISGHRSVSWYQQTPGQGLQFLFEYFSETQRNKGNFPGRFSGRQFSNSRSEMNVSTLELGDSALYLCASSFLDRNNEQFFGPGTRLTVL.

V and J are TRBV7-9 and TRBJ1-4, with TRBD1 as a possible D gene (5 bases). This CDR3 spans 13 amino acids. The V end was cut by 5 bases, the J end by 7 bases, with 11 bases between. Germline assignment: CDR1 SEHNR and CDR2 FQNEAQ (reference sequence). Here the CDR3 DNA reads TGTGCCAGCAGCAGGGGCCAGACTGAAAAACTGTTTTTT. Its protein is CASSRGQTEKLFF.

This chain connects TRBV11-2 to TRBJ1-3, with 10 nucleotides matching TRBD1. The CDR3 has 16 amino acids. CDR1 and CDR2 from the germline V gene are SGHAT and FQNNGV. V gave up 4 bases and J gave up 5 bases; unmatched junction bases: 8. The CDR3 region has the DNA TGTGCCAGCAGCTCGGCGGGGACAGGGGACAGAAACACCATATATTTT. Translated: CASSSAGTGDRNTIYF. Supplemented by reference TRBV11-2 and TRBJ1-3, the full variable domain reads EAGVAQSPRYKIIEKRQSVAFWCNPISGHATLYWYQQILGQGPKLLIQFQNNGVVDDSQLPKDRFSAERLKGVDSTLKIQPAKLEDSAVYLCASSSAGTGDRNTIYFGEGSWLTVV.

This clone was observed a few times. The DNA of the CDR3 is TGTGCCAGCACCTCGGGGTGGGCCGGGGAGCTGTTTTTT. Amino acid sequence: CASTSGWAGELFF. The chain employs TRBV2 and TRBJ2-2; a possible D gene is TRBD2 (5 bases). V shed 7 bases and J shed 6 bases, with 12 bases lying between them. The CDR3 totals 13 residues. Germline assignment: CDR1 SNHLY and CDR2 FYNNEI.

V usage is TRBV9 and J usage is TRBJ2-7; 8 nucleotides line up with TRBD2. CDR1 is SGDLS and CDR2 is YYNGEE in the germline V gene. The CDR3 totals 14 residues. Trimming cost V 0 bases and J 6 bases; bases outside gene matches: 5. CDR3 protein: CASSVASGGAEQYF. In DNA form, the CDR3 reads TGTGCCAGCAGCGTAGCCTCGGGGGGGGCCGAGCAGTACTTC.

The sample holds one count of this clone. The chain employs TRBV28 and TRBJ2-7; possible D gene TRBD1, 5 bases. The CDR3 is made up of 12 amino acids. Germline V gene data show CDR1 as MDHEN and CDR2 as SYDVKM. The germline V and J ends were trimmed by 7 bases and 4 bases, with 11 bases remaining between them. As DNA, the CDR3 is TGTGCCAGCAAGTTAAAGGGGTACGAGCAGTACTTC. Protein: CASKLKGYEQYF. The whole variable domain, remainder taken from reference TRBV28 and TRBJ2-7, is DVKVTQSSRYLVKRTGEKVFLECVQDMDHENMFWYRQDPGLGLRLIYFSYDVKMKEKGDIPEGYSVSREKKERFSLILESASTNQTSMYLCASKLKGYEQYFGPGTRLTVT.

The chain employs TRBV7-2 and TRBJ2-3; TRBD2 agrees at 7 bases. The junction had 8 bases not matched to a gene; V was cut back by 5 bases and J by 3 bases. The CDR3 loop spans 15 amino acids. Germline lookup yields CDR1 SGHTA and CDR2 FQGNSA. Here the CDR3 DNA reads TGTGCCAGCAGCCAGGATTGGGGGGGGACAGATACGCAGTATTTT. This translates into CASSQDWGGTDTQYF.

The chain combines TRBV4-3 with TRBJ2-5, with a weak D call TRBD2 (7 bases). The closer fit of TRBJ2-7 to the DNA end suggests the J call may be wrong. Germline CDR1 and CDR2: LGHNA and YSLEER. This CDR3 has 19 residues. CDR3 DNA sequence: TGCGCCAGCAGCCAGACCTGGGGGGGGCACAGATCCGTTTCCTACGAGCAGTACTTC. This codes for CASSQTWGGHRSVSYEQYF.

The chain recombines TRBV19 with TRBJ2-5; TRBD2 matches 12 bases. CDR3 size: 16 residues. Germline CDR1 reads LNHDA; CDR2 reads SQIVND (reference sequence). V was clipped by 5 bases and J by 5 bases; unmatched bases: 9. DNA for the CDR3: TGTGCCAGTAGTGACCCGACTAGCGGGAGCGGGGAGACCCAGTACTTC. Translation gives CASSDPTSGSGETQYF.

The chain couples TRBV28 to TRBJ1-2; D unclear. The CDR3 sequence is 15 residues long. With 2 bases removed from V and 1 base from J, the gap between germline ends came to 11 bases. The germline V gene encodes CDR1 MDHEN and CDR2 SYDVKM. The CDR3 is CASSLVHSFNYGYTF. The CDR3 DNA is TGTGCCAGCAGTTTAGTTCACTCATTTAACTATGGCTACACCTTC.